What follows are 8 T cell receptor beta chains derived from one specimen sequenced in a study of human T cells and chemical hapten exposure. The time point was: pre-sensitization, week 0. Treatment given: therapeutic diphenylcyclopropenone sensitization with weekly scalp DPC. One entry per CDR3 protein, called by TCRdb with MiXCR from the RACE reads. The sample gives about 92,000 distinct CDR3 sequences, 9.6% of which show up once; more than 3% is in the top ten. Specimen: whole blood, collected in connection with sensitization to the hapten diphenylcyclopropenone (DPC). The receptor source for this set is a woman between 40 and 50 years old with alopecia areata. Some clones in this sample may be carry-over from other donors' samples.

The chain employs TRBV2 and TRBJ1-2, with D unresolved. Germline V gene data show CDR1 as SNHLY and CDR2 as FYNNEI. V was trimmed by 7 bases and J by 4 bases, leaving 16 bases between them. The CDR3 has 14 amino acids. The CDR3 DNA sequence: TGTGCCAGCAAAATCTTCTGGGAAAGCTATGGCTACACCTTC. Translation: CASKIFWESYGYTF.

The sample holds many counts of this clonotype. The chain combines TRBV20-1 with TRBJ2-1; D may be TRBD2 (6 bases). CDR1 is DFQATT and CDR2 is SNEGSKA in the germline V gene (reference sequence). This CDR3 region has 15 residues. The V end was cut by 6 bases, the J end by 8 bases, with 23 bases between. The CDR3 region has the DNA TGCAGTGCGTCCGGGAGTAGAGGTCCGGGGCATGAGCAGTTCTTC. This sequence encodes CSASGSRGPGHEQFF.

The gene calls are TRBV6-5 and TRBJ2-7; D remains ambiguous. V lost 4 bases, J lost 9 bases, and 13 bases lay in between. The CDR3 extends over 12 amino acids. Germline CDR1 is MNHEY and CDR2 is SVGAGI. This CDR3 is CASSSTGLGQYF. Here the CDR3 DNA reads TGTGCCAGCAGTTCCACCGGCTTAGGGCAGTACTTC.

This clonotype was seen many times. The gene calls are TRBV20-1 and TRBJ2-1, with 7 bases identical to TRBD2. From germline, CDR1 is DFQATT and CDR2 SNEGSKA (reference sequence). The CDR3 sequence is 13 residues long. Trimming took 3 bases from V and 6 from J; bases not matched to a gene: 5. CDR3 protein: CSARPPGGNEQFF. CDR3 nucleotide sequence: TGCAGTGCTAGGCCTCCGGGGGGCAATGAGCAGTTCTTC.

This clonotype was picked up many times. This chain connects TRBV18 to TRBJ2-1, with 9 bases fitting TRBD1. The CDR3 loop spans 15 amino acids. V was clipped by 3 bases and J by 5 bases; unmatched bases: 5. Germline V CDR1 and CDR2: KGHSH, LQKENI. The CDR3 DNA is TGTGCCAGCTCACCTGACAGGGGGAGCAACAATGAGCAGTTCTTC. Protein sequence: CASSPDRGSNNEQFF.

The gene calls are TRBV4-2 and TRBJ2-1; 11 bases are shared with TRBD2. V lost 2 bases, J lost 6 bases, and 24 bases stayed unmatched. The germline gives CDR1 LGHNA, CDR2 YNFKEQ. The CDR3 is 22 residues long. CDR3 protein: CASSQYPPSGVAGGIGSNEQFF. In nucleotides, the CDR3 is TGTGCCAGCAGCCAATACCCCCCCAGCGGAGTAGCGGGGGGGATAGGGTCCAATGAGCAGTTCTTC.

This chain uses TRBV7-3 with TRBJ2-5; D possibly uses TRBD1 or TRBD2 (6 bases each). This CDR3 spans 16 amino acids. The germline V gene encodes CDR1 SGHTA and CDR2 FQGTGA. The V gene lost 5 bases and the J gene lost 0 bases, with 16 bases spanning the gap. CDR3 nucleotides: TGTGCCAGCAGCCCCCGGGGGCAGCCGTACCAAGAGACCCAGTACTTC. This codes for CASSPRGQPYQETQYF.

This clonotype appeared many times. The chain employs TRBV5-1 and TRBJ2-1, with D perhaps given as TRBD1 or TRBD2 (5 bases each). This CDR3 has 14 residues. The V and J ends lost 4 bases and 6 bases respectively, with 14 bases between them. Germline loops: CDR1 SGHRS, CDR2 YFSETQ. The CDR3 nucleotides read TGCGCCAGCAGCCGCCGGGACCACCCCAATGAGCAGTTCTTC. This gives the protein CASSRRDHPNEQFF. Filled out from reference TRBV5-1 and TRBJ2-1, the complete variable domain reads KAGVTQTPRYLIKTRGQQVTLSCSPISGHRSVSWYQQTPGQGLQFLFEYFSETQRNKGNFPGRFSGRQFSNSRSEMNVSTLELGDSALYLCASSRRDHPNEQFFGPGTRLTVL.